Many counts were recorded for the clone carrying this T cell receptor (beta chain). Trimming removed 8 bases at V and 4 bases at J, with 15 bases between. CDR3 size: 14 residues. From germline, CDR1 is SEHNR and CDR2 FQNEAQ (reference sequence). Each CDR3 protein gets one entry after TCRdb re-called the 5' RACE reads with MiXCR. The sample lists 10,000 to 15,000 distinct CDR3 sequences, less than 25% occurring once. The specimen sequenced was naive CD4+ T cells sorted from blood. This sample's subset: naive CD4+ T cells, CD4+CD45RA+CD25-. The chain links TRBV7-9 to TRBJ2-1, with D possibly TRBD1 on 6 matching bases. The source is a female donor with breast cancer. The CDR3 is CASARTVVYNEQFF. CDR3 sequence (DNA): TGTGCCAGCGCACGGACAGTGGTATACAATGAGCAGTTCTTC.